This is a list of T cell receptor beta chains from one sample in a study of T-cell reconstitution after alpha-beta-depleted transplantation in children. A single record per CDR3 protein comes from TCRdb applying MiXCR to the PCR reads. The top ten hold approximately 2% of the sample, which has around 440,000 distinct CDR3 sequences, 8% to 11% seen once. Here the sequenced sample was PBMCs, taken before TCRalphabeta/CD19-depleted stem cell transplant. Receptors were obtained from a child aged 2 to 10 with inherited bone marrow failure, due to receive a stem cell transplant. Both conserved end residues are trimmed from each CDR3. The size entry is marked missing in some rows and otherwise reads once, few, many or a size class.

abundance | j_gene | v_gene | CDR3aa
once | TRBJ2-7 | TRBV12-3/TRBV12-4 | TFSLRVGGDSGSTYEQY
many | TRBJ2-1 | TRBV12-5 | ASGFSSAGQGEQF
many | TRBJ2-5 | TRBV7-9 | ASSSRGRSQETQY
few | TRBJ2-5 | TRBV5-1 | ASQRTSPEGTQY
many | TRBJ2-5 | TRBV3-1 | ASSPPRGRETQY
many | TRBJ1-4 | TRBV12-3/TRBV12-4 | ASSLSPRAQEGLF
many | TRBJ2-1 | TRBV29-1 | SVGGSASGRAYNEQF
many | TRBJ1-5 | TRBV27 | ASSFNGHNQPQH
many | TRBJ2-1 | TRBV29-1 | SVGRLQREGIEQF
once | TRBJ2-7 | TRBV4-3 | ASSQDTTAYEQY
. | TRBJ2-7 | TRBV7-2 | ASSPPGALSTKQY
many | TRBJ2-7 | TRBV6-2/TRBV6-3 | ASSPLGQTYEQY
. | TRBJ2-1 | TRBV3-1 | ASSLNFNEQF
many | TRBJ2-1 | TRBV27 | ASSSSRGPYNEQF
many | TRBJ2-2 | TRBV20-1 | SASSSGDGELF